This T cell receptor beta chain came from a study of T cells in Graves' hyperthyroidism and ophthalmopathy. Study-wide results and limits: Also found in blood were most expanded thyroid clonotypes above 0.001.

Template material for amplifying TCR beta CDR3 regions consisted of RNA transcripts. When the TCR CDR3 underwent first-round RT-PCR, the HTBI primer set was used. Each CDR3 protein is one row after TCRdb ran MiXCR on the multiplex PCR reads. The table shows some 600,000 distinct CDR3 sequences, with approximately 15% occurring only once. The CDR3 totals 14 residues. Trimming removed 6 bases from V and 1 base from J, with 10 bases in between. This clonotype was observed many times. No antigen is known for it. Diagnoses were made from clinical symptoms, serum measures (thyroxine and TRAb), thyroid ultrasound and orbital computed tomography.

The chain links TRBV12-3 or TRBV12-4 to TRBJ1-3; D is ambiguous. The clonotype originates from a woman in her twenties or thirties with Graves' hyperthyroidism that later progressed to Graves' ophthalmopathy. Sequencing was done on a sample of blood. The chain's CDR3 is CASSPQQSGNTIYF. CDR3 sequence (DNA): TGTGCCAGCAGCCCTCAGCAATCTGGAAACACCATATATTTT.